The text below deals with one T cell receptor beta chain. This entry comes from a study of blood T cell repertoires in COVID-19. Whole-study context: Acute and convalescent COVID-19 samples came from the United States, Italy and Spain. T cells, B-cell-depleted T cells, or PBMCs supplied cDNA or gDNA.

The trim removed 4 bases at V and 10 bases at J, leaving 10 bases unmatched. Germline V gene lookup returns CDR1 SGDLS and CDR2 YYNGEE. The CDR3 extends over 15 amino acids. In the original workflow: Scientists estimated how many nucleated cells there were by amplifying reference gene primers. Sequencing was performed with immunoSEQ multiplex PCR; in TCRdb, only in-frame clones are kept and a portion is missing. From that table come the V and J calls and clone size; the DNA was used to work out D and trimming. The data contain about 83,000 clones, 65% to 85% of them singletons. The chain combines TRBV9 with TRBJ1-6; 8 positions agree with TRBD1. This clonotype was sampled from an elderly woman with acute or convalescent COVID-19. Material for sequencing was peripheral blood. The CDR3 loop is CASSYPPGGESPLHF. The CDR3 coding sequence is TGTGCCAGCAGCTACCCCCCAGGGGGCGAATCACCCCTCCACTTT.